This TCR beta chain is drawn from a study of blood T cell repertoires in COVID-19. CDR1 LGHDT and CDR2 YNNKEL come from the germline V gene (reference sequence). The CDR3 loop spans 15 amino acids. The V end lost 4 bases, the J end lost 4 bases, and 15 bases lay between the germline ends. TCRdb's copy holds only in-frame clones and misses some; the assay was immunoSEQ multiplex PCR. In the table there are tens of thousands of clones, 70% to 90% of which are singletons. This receptor was identified in a man aged 65 to 85 with active or convalescent COVID-19. Specimen: peripheral blood. The chain joins TRBV3-1 (or the pseudogene TRBV3-2) to TRBJ2-3, with a possible D match to TRBD2 (5 bases). Written as DNA, the CDR3 is TGTGCCAGCAGCCGAGACCTTTCGGGGTCAGATACGCAGTATTTT. Encoded protein: CASSRDLSGSDTQYF.